Listed here are 29 T cell receptor beta chains from one sample, sequenced in a study of blood T cells in healthy people across ages. Together with a sample-barcoded 5' primer, a J-beta primer mix was included in a second PCR lasting about 7 to 11 cycles. TCRdb ran MiXCR on the 5' RACE reads and lists one entry per CDR3 protein. The repertoire holds some 790,000 distinct CDR3 sequences, with 29% as singletons. Sequenced: blood. The receptors here all came from an elderly woman in good health.

This clonotype was seen only a few times. The chain uses TRBV29-1 and TRBJ1-1; the D is unclear. In germline, CDR1 is SQVTM, CDR2 ANQGSEA. The CDR3 is 8 residues long. Trimming cost V 2 bases and J 11 bases, with 3 bases left between them. The CDR3 loop reads CSVERAFF. The CDR3 DNA reads TGCAGCGTTGAACGCGCTTTCTTT.

The V and J genes are TRBV7-2 and TRBJ2-6, with 7 bases identical to TRBD1. CDR3 length: 16 amino acids. Germline V lookup: CDR1 SGHTA, CDR2 FQGNSA. V dropped 5 bases and J dropped 0; count of bases not matched to a gene: 4. The CDR3 loop reads CASSPHRGSGANVLTF. The CDR3 DNA sequence: TGTGCCAGCAGCCCCCACAGGGGCTCTGGGGCCAACGTCCTGACTTTC. The full variable domain, completed using reference TRBV7-2 and TRBJ2-6, is GAGVSQSPSNKVTEKGKDVELRCDPISGHTALYWYRQSLGQGLEFLIYFQGNSAPDKSGLPSDRFSAERTGGSVSTLTIQRTQQEDSAVYLCASSPHRGSGANVLTFGAGSRLTVL.

This clonotype was counted a few times. This rearrangement joins TRBV5-5 to TRBJ1-5; unclear D gene. Germline CDR1 is SGHKS and CDR2 is YYEKEE (reference sequence). V was clipped by 2 bases and J by 6 bases, with 9 bases between them. The CDR3 is made up of 13 amino acids. CDR3 sequence (DNA): TGTGCCAGCAGCTTTGCGATTAGTCAGCCCCAGCATTTT. Protein sequence: CASSFAISQPQHF.

The table lists this clonotype with many counts. This sequence joins TRBV12-3 or TRBV12-4 and TRBJ1-1; D unresolved. The CDR3 is made up of 11 amino acids. Trimming pared 5 bases from V and 7 bases from J, leaving 8 bases between. CDR3 nucleotides: TGTGCCAGCAGTAGGGTATATGAAGCTTTCTTT. This translates into CASSRVYEAFF.

The V call is TRBV19, the J call TRBJ2-1, with 8 positions matching TRBD1. With 5 bases clipped from V and 6 bases from J, the junction kept 12 bases outside the gene matches. Germline CDR1 LNHDA, CDR2 SQIVND (reference sequence). CDR3 size: 16 residues. The CDR3 spells CASSSLRTGSSNEQFF. The DNA of the CDR3 is TGTGCCAGTAGTTCTCTCCGGACAGGGTCTTCCAATGAGCAGTTCTTC.

In this sample, this clonotype turned up a few times. A read error is possible here, since a much larger clone lies one base away. The chain carries TRBV5-1 and TRBJ2-7; TRBD1 is a possible D gene (6 bases). V shed 4 bases and J shed 7 bases, with 21 bases lying between them. Germline V gene sequence: CDR1 SGHRS, CDR2 YFSETQ. CDR3 length equals 15 residues. The CDR3 DNA reads as TGCGCCAGCAGCCTGACCGGACAGTATTGGAGGGAGCAGTACTTC. It encodes CASSLTGQYWREQYF. The whole variable domain, filled in from reference TRBV5-1 and TRBJ2-7, reads KAGVTQTPRYLIKTRGQQVTLSCSPISGHRSVSWYQQTPGQGLQFLFEYFSETQRNKGNFPGRFSGRQFSNSRSEMNVSTLELGDSALYLCASSLTGQYWREQYFGPGTRLTVT.

The gene calls are TRBV12-3 or TRBV12-4 and TRBJ1-1; D uncertain. V was clipped by 5 bases and J by 1 base, with 17 bases between them. This CDR3 spans 16 amino acids. As DNA, the CDR3 is TGTGCCAGCAGTCCCGAACTACGGGTTGGGAACACTGAAGCTTTCTTT. Its protein product is CASSPELRVGNTEAFF.

This rearrangement joins TRBV7-2 to TRBJ1-1, with D hard to call. Trimming took 10 bases from V and 0 from J, leaving 12 bases between them. This CDR3 comprises 13 residues. Germline V gene sequence: CDR1 SGHTA, CDR2 FQGNSA. CDR3 sequence (DNA): TGTGCCACTCGGACCATGATGAACACTGAAGCTTTCTTT. It yields the protein CATRTMMNTEAFF.

This clonotype showed up many times. This rearrangement joins TRBV12-3 or TRBV12-4 to TRBJ1-1, with D perhaps TRBD1 (6 bases). The CDR3 sequence is 12 residues long. With 3 bases removed from V and 11 bases from J, the gap between germline ends came to 13 bases. CDR3 bases: TGTGCCAGCAGTTTCCCACAGGGTAGGGCTTTCTTT. Translating it yields CASSFPQGRAFF.

Concerning this clonotype: A clone one base away is much larger, so this may be a read error. The chain couples TRBV20-1 to TRBJ2-5; possible D gene TRBD2, 5 bases. Trimming left V 5 bases short and J 11 bases short, with 18 bases between. The CDR3 sequence is 12 residues long. Per the germline V gene, CDR1 is DFQATT and CDR2 is SNEGSKA (reference sequence). In DNA, the CDR3 is TGCAGTGCTCCTCGCGGGTCGAATGAGCAGTACTTC. Protein sequence: CSAPRGSNEQYF.

This clonotype showed up just a few times. The V and J genes are TRBV2 and TRBJ1-2; D ambiguous. Per the germline V gene, CDR1 is SNHLY and CDR2 is FYNNEI. V was pared by 6 bases and J by 0 bases, with 11 bases between. The CDR3 extends over 14 amino acids. The CDR3 coding sequence is TGTGCCAGCAGGAAGCCTACTTCTAACTATGGCTACACCTTC. Its translation is CASRKPTSNYGYTF.

In its sample, this clonotype was seen once. The chain carries TRBV30 and TRBJ1-6; D is perhaps TRBD1 (5 bases). The CDR3 sequence is 15 residues long. The germline CDR1 and CDR2 sequences are GTSNPN and SVGIG (reference sequence). Trimming left V 5 bases short and J 9 bases short, with 20 bases between. Written as DNA, the CDR3 is TGTGCCTGGTCCGGAGGGGCAGGTAAAGGTTCACCCCTCCACTTT. Amino acids: CAWSGGAGKGSPLHF.

Ten or more counts support this clonotype. The chain joins TRBV15 to TRBJ2-3; TRBD2 aligns across 9 bases. This CDR3 region has 14 residues. The germline V gene encodes CDR1 LNHNV and CDR2 YYDKDF (reference sequence). V shed 7 bases and J 2 bases; nucleotides not matched to a gene: 4. CDR3 sequence (DNA): TGTGCCACCACCGGGACTAGCTTCACAGATACGCAGTATTTT. Amino acid sequence: CATTGTSFTDTQYF.

Points on this clonotype: This may be a read error: a much more frequent sequence differs by one nucleotide. This chain links TRBV11-2 with TRBJ2-1; no clear D. Germline V gene data show CDR1 as SGHAT and CDR2 as FQNNGV. Trimming shortened V by 2 bases and J by 9 bases, and 11 bases separated the two germline ends. The CDR3 totals 13 residues. The CDR3 DNA sequence: TGTGCCAGCAGCTTAACCAGCGTCCTTGAGCAGTTCTTC. It codes for CASSLTSVLEQFF.

Note on this clonotype: A much larger clone is a single base away; this may be a read error. The chain uses TRBV7-8 and TRBJ2-5; D remains unclear. The CDR3 runs to 14 residues. The germline CDR1 and CDR2 sequences are SGHVS and FQNEAQ. CDR3 DNA sequence: TGTGCCAGCAGTCTTCAAACGGTAAAGGAGACCCGGTACTTC. Its translation: CASSLQTVKETRYF.

This clonotype was counted once. This sequence joins TRBV11-2 and TRBJ2-5; TRBD2 matches 10 bases. The CDR3 spans 15 residues. Germline V gene sequence: CDR1 SGHAT, CDR2 FQNNGV. Germline trimming cut 4 bases from V and 5 bases from J; bases unmatched to any gene: 7. The CDR3 DNA reads TGTGCCAGCAGCTCTTCCGGGACTAGCGTCGAGACCCAGTACTTC. It specifies CASSSSGTSVETQYF.

This clonotype was recorded a few times. CDR3 loop: CASSQSRVEQYF. In DNA form, the CDR3 reads TGTGCCAGCAGCCAGAGCAGGGTGGAGCAGTACTTC. The chain combines TRBV7-9 with TRBJ2-7; a weak D match, TRBD1 (5 bases). V lost 5 bases, J lost 7 bases, and 12 bases lay in between. Germline loops: CDR1 SEHNR, CDR2 FQNEAQ (reference sequence). The CDR3 is 12 residues long.

This rearrangement joins TRBV6-2 or TRBV6-3 to TRBJ2-1; no clear D. CDR3 length: 12 residues. CDR1 is MNHEY and CDR2 is SVGEGT in the germline V gene. V lost 2 bases and J 10 bases, leaving 9 bases between the germline ends. In DNA form, the CDR3 reads TGTGCCAGCAGTTACGGTCTAGGAGAGCAGTTCTTC. This gives the protein CASSYGLGEQFF.

At least ten counts were recorded for this clonotype. This chain uses TRBV7-9 with TRBJ2-5; 10 nucleotides agree with TRBD1. Unmatched junction bases numbered 12, after V lost 4 bases and J lost 1 base. There are 18 residues in the CDR3. Germline V gene lookup returns CDR1 SEHNR and CDR2 FQNEAQ (reference sequence). DNA of the CDR3: TGTGCCAGCAGCTCCCCCACCGGGACAGGGGCCTTCCAAGAGACCCAGTACTTC. Its protein is CASSSPTGTGAFQETQYF.

This clonotype showed up just a few times. As DNA, the CDR3 is TGTGCCAGCAGTCCGAGGGGGCTACCCCAATCGTTGCCCCAGCATTTT. Translated, it gives CASSPRGLPQSLPQHF. J is TRBJ1-5 and V is TRBV6-2 or TRBV6-3; 7 positions agree with TRBD1. CDR3 size: 16 residues. After removal of 5 bases from V and 9 bases from J, the junction contained 16 bases not matched to a gene. Germline V CDR1 and CDR2: MNHEY, SVGEGT.

This chain links TRBV6-1 with TRBJ2-3; 10 nucleotides match TRBD2. The CDR3 has 18 residues. With 2 bases clipped from V and 2 bases from J, the junction kept 10 bases outside the gene matches. The germline V gene has CDR1 MNHNS and CDR2 SASEGT. The CDR3 here is CASSELAGGTRFTDTQYF. The DNA of the CDR3 is TGTGCCAGCAGTGAATTAGCGGGGGGCACCCGATTCACAGATACGCAGTATTTT.

Remarks on this clonotype: Just one base apart from a much larger clone, this may be a read error. The chain joins TRBV7-2 to TRBJ2-5, with D possibly TRBD2 on 6 matching bases. Germline V CDR1 and CDR2: SGHTA, FQGNSA. This CDR3 has 13 amino acids. CDR3 amino acids: CACSWGVQETQYF. CDR3 in DNA: TGTGCCTGCAGCTGGGGGGTCCAAGAGACCCAGTACTTC.

The chain combines TRBV7-9 with TRBJ1-5, with TRBD1 matching over 10 bases. Germline trimming cut 5 bases from V and 6 bases from J; bases unmatched to any gene: 7. The germline V gene encodes CDR1 SEHNR and CDR2 FQNEAQ (reference sequence). This CDR3 is built from 15 residues. As DNA, the CDR3 is TGTGCCAGCAGCCCGGGACAGGGGTCCACTCAGCCCCAGCATTTT. Residues: CASSPGQGSTQPQHF.

V usage is TRBV6-5 and J usage is TRBJ2-2; the match to TRBD1 covers 9 bases. Trimming at V came to 6 bases and at J to 6 bases, leaving 5 bases not matched to a gene. Germline assignment: CDR1 MNHEY and CDR2 SVGAGI. CDR3 size: 14 residues. CDR3 in DNA: TGTGCCAGCAGGGGGACAGGGACGGCCGGGGAGCTGTTTTTT. Its translation: CASRGTGTAGELFF.

A few counts support this clonotype. This may arise from a read error, as a much more abundant clone is one base away. The genes are TRBV11-2 and TRBJ2-5, with 8 bases that match TRBD1. Germline CDR1 reads SGHAT; CDR2 reads FQNNGV. Trimming removed 8 bases from V and 11 bases from J; junction bases left unmatched: 28. The CDR3 runs 18 residues. CDR3 sequence reads: CASRAPSTGTGRGNEQYF. The CDR3 DNA follows: TGTGCCAGCCGTGCACCATCGACCGGGACAGGACGGGGCAATGAGCAGTACTTC.

Concerning this clonotype itself: An end of the junction does not agree with germline; a read error may underlie this. The chain is built from TRBV7-2 and TRBJ2-3; possible D gene TRBD1, 5 bases. Germline V CDR1 and CDR2: SGHTA, FQGNSA. This CDR3 region has 16 residues. CDR3 in DNA: TGTGCCAGCAGCTTACAAGGGCAGGGCTCCACAGATACGCGGTATTTT. This translates into CASSLQGQGSTDTRYF.

This chain joins TRBV7-2 and TRBJ2-2, with 9 bases that match TRBD2. J was trimmed by 1 base and V by 7 bases; bases with no gene match: 4. Germline CDR1 and CDR2: SGHTA and FQGNSA. The length of the CDR3 is 15 residues. The chain's CDR3 is CASTSTSGNTGELFF. CDR3 sequence (DNA): TGTGCCAGCACCTCGACTAGCGGGAACACCGGGGAGCTGTTTTTT.

With regard to this clonotype: This may come from a read error, since a much larger clone is one base off. J is TRBJ1-2 and V is TRBV6-5; D gene uncertain. V lost 6 bases to trimming and J lost 0 bases, with 11 bases between them. The CDR3 sequence is 14 residues long. The germline CDR1 and CDR2 sequences are MNHEY and SVGAGI. CDR3 region: CASRYTSSNYGYTF. CDR3 in DNA: TGTGCCAGCAGGTACACCAGTTCTAACTATGGCTACACCTTC.

This clonotype was recorded a few times. The chain uses TRBV11-2 and TRBJ2-7; 11 nucleotides line up with TRBD1. Germline values: CDR1 SGHAT, CDR2 FQNNGV. The V and J ends lost 1 base and 4 bases, in that order; junction bases with no gene match: 6. This CDR3 has 16 residues. CDR3 nucleotides: TGTGCCAGCAGCTTAGGGGGGGGGACAGGGGGATACGAGCAGTACTTC. It specifies CASSLGGGTGGYEQYF.